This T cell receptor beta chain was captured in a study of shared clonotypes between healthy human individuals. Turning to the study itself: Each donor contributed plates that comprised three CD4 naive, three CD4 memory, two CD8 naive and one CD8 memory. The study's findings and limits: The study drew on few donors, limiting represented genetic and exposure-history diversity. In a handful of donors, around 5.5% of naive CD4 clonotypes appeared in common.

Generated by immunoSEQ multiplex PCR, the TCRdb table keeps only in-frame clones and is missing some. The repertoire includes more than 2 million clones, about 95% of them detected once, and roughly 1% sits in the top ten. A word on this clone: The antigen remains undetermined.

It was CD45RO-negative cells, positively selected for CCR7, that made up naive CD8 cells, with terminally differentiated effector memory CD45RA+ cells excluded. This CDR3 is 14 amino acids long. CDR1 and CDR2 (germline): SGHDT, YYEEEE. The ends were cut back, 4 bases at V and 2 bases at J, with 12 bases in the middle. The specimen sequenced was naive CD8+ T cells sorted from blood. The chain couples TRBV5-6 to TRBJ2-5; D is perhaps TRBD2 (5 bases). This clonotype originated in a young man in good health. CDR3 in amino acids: CASSLVGEQETQYF. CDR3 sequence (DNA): TGTGCCAGCAGCCTGGTTGGGGAGCAAGAGACCCAGTACTTC.